Listed below are T cell receptor beta chains from one sample, sequenced in a study of CD8 T cells in Susac syndrome. TCRdb itself ran the immunoSEQ multiplex PCR reads through MiXCR, one entry per CDR3 protein. The sample contains 250,000 to 300,000 distinct CDR3 sequences, 65% to 90% of which appear only once. What was sequenced was CD8+ T cells from PBMCs. These receptors were taken from a human donor with multiple sclerosis. Each CDR3 is given with its conserved first and last residue. Not every row has a clone size; where given, it reads once, few, many or a size class.

V gene: TRBV12-3/TRBV12-4
J gene: TRBJ2-1
clone size: .
CDR3 protein: CASSVSGISYNEQFF

V gene: TRBV9
J gene: TRBJ1-2
clone size: .
CDR3 protein: CASSPGTPNNYGYTF

V gene: TRBV5-4
J gene: TRBJ2-7
clone size: .
CDR3 protein: CASSHEPGSEQYF

V gene: TRBV20-1
J gene: TRBJ2-2
clone size: .
CDR3 protein: CSARLAGENTGELFF

V gene: TRBV24-1
J gene: TRBJ2-7
clone size: .
CDR3 protein: CATSSQRGYEQYF

V gene: TRBV30
J gene: TRBJ1-1
clone size: .
CDR3 protein: CAWSGYKEAFF

V gene: TRBV6-2/TRBV6-3
J gene: TRBJ2-7
clone size: .
CDR3 protein: CASSYSKREVGYEQYF

V gene: TRBV10-3
J gene: TRBJ1-5
clone size: once
CDR3 protein: CAIGKEGFNQPQHF

V gene: TRBV28
J gene: TRBJ1-4
clone size: once
CDR3 protein: CASSETDSSREKLFF

V gene: TRBV6-5
J gene: TRBJ1-2
clone size: .
CDR3 protein: CASSYGGTDYGYTF

V gene: TRBV29-1
J gene: TRBJ1-2
clone size: .
CDR3 protein: CSVVAETYGYTF

V gene: TRBV25-1
J gene: TRBJ2-1
clone size: .
CDR3 protein: CASSDRSGKDNEQFF

V gene: TRBV15
J gene: TRBJ2-4
clone size: .
CDR3 protein: CATSGAKLAGDGDIQYF

V gene: TRBV7-9
J gene: TRBJ2-2
clone size: .
CDR3 protein: CASSSFTMNTGELFF

V gene: TRBV6-1
J gene: TRBJ2-5
clone size: .
CDR3 protein: CATSPRRGRETQYF

V gene: TRBV7-6
J gene: TRBJ1-2
clone size: .
CDR3 protein: CASSLGGGIYGYTF

V gene: TRBV16
J gene: TRBJ2-3
clone size: .
CDR3 protein: CASSRAVTDTQYF

V gene: TRBV5-1
J gene: TRBJ1-2
clone size: .
CDR3 protein: CASRGTGDGYTF

V gene: TRBV7-8
J gene: TRBJ2-5
clone size: few
CDR3 protein: CASSPLSGAGAQTQYF

V gene: TRBV27
J gene: TRBJ2-7
clone size: .
CDR3 protein: CASSSTATGYEQYF